Below are 16 T cell receptor beta chains sequenced from a single sample in a study of shared clonotypes between healthy human individuals. Here immunoSEQ multiplex PCR was the method, and the copy in TCRdb shows in-frame clones only, minus some. The repertoire includes 550,000 to 700,000 clones, roughly 73% of them detected once, and around 2% sits in the top ten. Specimen: memory CD4+ T cells sorted from blood. The subset was: CD45RA-negative fraction. These receptors all stem from a woman aged 25 to 39 in good health.

This rearrangement joins TRBV5-1 to TRBJ1-1; TRBD1 matches at 10 bases. V was clipped by 3 bases and J by 0 bases; unmatched bases: 2. The germline CDR1 and CDR2 sequences are SGHRS and YFSETQ. The length of the CDR3 is 15 residues. The chain's CDR3 is CASSSDRGLNTEAFF. CDR3 sequence (DNA): TGCGCCAGCAGCTCAGACAGGGGGCTGAACACTGAAGCTTTCTTT.

V usage is TRBV30 and J usage is TRBJ2-7; either TRBD1 or TRBD2 may fit D (5 bases each). The CDR3 has 13 residues. CDR1 and CDR2 from the germline V gene are GTSNPN and SVGIG (reference sequence). Trimming left V 1 base short and J 4 bases short, with 11 bases between. The CDR3 sequence is CAWSGGRNYEQYF. Here the CDR3 DNA reads TGTGCCTGGAGTGGGGGGAGAAATTACGAGCAGTACTTC.

The chain uses TRBV28 and TRBJ2-7; 7 bases are a match to TRBD2. Germline loops: CDR1 MDHEN, CDR2 SYDVKM. V lost 6 bases, J lost 4 bases, and 15 bases stayed unmatched. This CDR3 has 16 residues. CDR3 protein: CASRTGGASARYEQYF. The CDR3, as DNA: TGTGCCAGCAGAACGGGGGGAGCTAGCGCTAGATACGAGCAGTACTTC. Full variable domain (outside the CDR3, taken from reference TRBV28 and TRBJ2-7): DVKVTQSSRYLVKRTGEKVFLECVQDMDHENMFWYRQDPGLGLRLIYFSYDVKMKEKGDIPEGYSVSREKKERFSLILESASTNQTSMYLCASRTGGASARYEQYFGPGTRLTVT.

The chain links TRBV14 to TRBJ1-5; unclear D gene. Germline V lookup: CDR1 SGHDN, CDR2 FVKESK. V was shortened by 3 bases and J by 4 bases, with 10 bases between the two germline ends. The CDR3 loop spans 14 amino acids. CDR3 protein: CASSQQVRNQPQHF. CDR3 in DNA: TGTGCCAGCAGCCAGCAGGTGAGGAATCAGCCCCAGCATTTT.

The chain recombines TRBV7-3 with TRBJ2-3; D is unclear. The V gene lost 1 base and the J gene lost 1 base, with 9 bases spanning the gap. The germline V gene has CDR1 SGHTA and CDR2 FQGTGA. The CDR3 consists of 15 residues. The CDR3 loop reads CASSLMATRTDTQYF. The DNA for the CDR3 is TGTGCCAGCAGCTTAATGGCCACCCGCACAGATACGCAGTATTTT.

This chain joins TRBV2 and TRBJ1-1, with TRBD1 as a possible D gene (5 bases). The CDR3 length is 12 residues. CDR1 SNHLY and CDR2 FYNNEI come from the germline V gene. Trimming cost V 6 bases and J 4 bases, with 9 bases left between them. CDR3 nucleotide sequence: TGTGCCAGCAGACCTGACAGCACTGAAGCTTTCTTT. Amino acids: CASRPDSTEAFF.

This chain connects TRBV28 to TRBJ1-5; possibly TRBD1 for D (6 bases). The germline V gene has CDR1 MDHEN and CDR2 SYDVKM. V was clipped by 7 bases and J by 6 bases, with 19 bases between them. The CDR3 runs 15 residues. The CDR3 protein is CASTERGTQGQPQHF. The DNA for the CDR3 is TGTGCCAGCACGGAGCGAGGGACACAGGGTCAGCCCCAGCATTTT.

This clone was detected once. The chain carries TRBV5-1 and TRBJ2-1; TRBD2 aligns across 8 bases. Germline CDR1 SGHRS, CDR2 YFSETQ. V dropped 6 bases and J dropped 4; count of bases not matched to a gene: 9. The CDR3 has 15 amino acids. The CDR3 nucleotides are TGCGCCAGCACCCTAGGGTTAGCGGGGTACAATGAGCAGTTCTTC. This gives the protein CASTLGLAGYNEQFF.

The rearrangement joins TRBV19 to TRBJ1-2; TRBD1 is a possible D gene (6 bases). Trimming took 5 bases from V and 5 from J, leaving 12 bases between them. The CDR3 contains 13 residues. CDR1 LNHDA and CDR2 SQIVND come from the germline V gene (reference sequence). The CDR3 spells CASSWGRRYGYTF. For the CDR3, the DNA is TGTGCCAGTAGTTGGGGGCGCAGATATGGCTACACCTTC.

This clone occurred once. The rearrangement uses TRBV6-6 and TRBJ2-6; the D is unclear. The V gene's germline CDR1 is MNHNY and CDR2 SVGAGI (reference sequence). This CDR3 contains 14 residues. Trimming removed 6 bases at V and 4 bases at J, with 10 bases between. The CDR3 loop reads CASSSHRGANVLTF. The CDR3 DNA is TGTGCCAGCAGCTCGCATCGGGGGGCCAACGTCCTGACTTTC.

The genes are TRBV6-6 and TRBJ1-2; 7 bases fit TRBD1. This CDR3 region has 16 residues. The germline gives CDR1 MNHNY, CDR2 SVGAGI (reference sequence). With 2 bases clipped from V and 1 base from J, the junction kept 7 bases outside the gene matches. As DNA, the CDR3 is TGTGCCAGCAGTTACCCTAACCGACAGGGTAACTATGGCTACACCTTC. Translation: CASSYPNRQGNYGYTF.

The chain uses TRBV5-1 and TRBJ2-1; 7 bases agree with TRBD1. The V segment lost 0 bases and the J segment 1 base; nucleotides outside the gene matches: 1. CDR3 length equals 15 residues. Germline lookup yields CDR1 SGHRS and CDR2 YFSETQ. In DNA, the CDR3 is TGCGCCAGCAGCTTGGAGACAGGGTCCTACAATGAGCAGTTCTTC. Its protein product is CASSLETGSYNEQFF. Using reference TRBV5-1 and TRBJ2-1 for the parts outside the CDR3, the full variable domain is KAGVTQTPRYLIKTRGQQVTLSCSPISGHRSVSWYQQTPGQGLQFLFEYFSETQRNKGNFPGRFSGRQFSNSRSEMNVSTLELGDSALYLCASSLETGSYNEQFFGPGTRLTVL.

This clone is a singleton in its sample. The gene calls are TRBV28 and TRBJ2-1; D may be TRBD2 (6 bases). V lost 2 bases and J lost 4, with 12 bases in between. CDR1 MDHEN and CDR2 SYDVKM come from the germline V gene. CDR3 length equals 15 residues. The chain's CDR3 is CASSLVAGKYNEQFF. The CDR3 nucleotides read TGTGCCAGCAGTTTAGTGGCGGGGAAGTACAATGAGCAGTTCTTC.

V and J are TRBV7-9 and TRBJ2-5; D unclear. Trimming pared 2 bases from V and 5 bases from J, leaving 3 bases between. The CDR3 has 11 amino acids. CDR1 is SEHNR, CDR2 FQNEAQ, per germline (reference sequence). CDR3 sequence: CASSLSETQYF. In DNA form, the CDR3 reads TGTGCCAGCAGCTTAAGTGAGACCCAGTACTTC.

The rearrangement joins TRBV19 to TRBJ1-1; tentatively, D is TRBD1 (6 bases). The germline V gene encodes CDR1 LNHDA and CDR2 SQIVND (reference sequence). This CDR3 comprises 14 residues. The germline V and J ends were trimmed by 7 bases and 5 bases, with 17 bases remaining between them. CDR3 protein: CASKSGGARTEAFF. DNA of the CDR3: TGTGCCAGTAAATCCGGGGGCGCGAGAACTGAAGCTTTCTTT.

This clone was found a few times. The rearrangement joins TRBV7-9 to TRBJ1-1; 7 bases line up with TRBD1. From germline, CDR1 is SEHNR and CDR2 FQNEAQ (reference sequence). The junction had 9 bases not matched to a gene; V was cut back by 5 bases and J by 3 bases. The CDR3 consists of 15 residues. Written as DNA, the CDR3 is TGTGCCAGCAGCGCCAGACAGGGCAGCGACACTGAAGCTTTCTTT. This sequence encodes CASSARQGSDTEAFF. Full variable domain (outside the CDR3, taken from reference TRBV7-9 and TRBJ1-1): DTGVSQNPRHKITKRGQNVTFRCDPISEHNRLYWYRQTLGQGPEFLTYFQNEAQLEKSRLLSDRFSAERPKGSFSTLEIQRTEQGDSAMYLCASSARQGSDTEAFFGQGTRLTVV.